This entry lists 19 T cell receptor beta chains sequenced from one sample in a study of blood T cell repertoires in COVID-19. Clones were read by immunoSEQ multiplex PCR, and TCRdb kept only the in-frame ones, dropping some. Here the sample spans roughly 280,000 clones, around 87% being singletons. The specimen was peripheral blood. Source of these receptors: a man younger than 35 with active or convalescent COVID-19.

This chain connects TRBV7-2 to TRBJ1-1, with D perhaps matching TRBD1 (6 bases). Trimming took 5 bases from V and 3 from J, leaving 19 bases between them. In germline, CDR1 is SGHTA, CDR2 FQGNSA. The CDR3 is made up of 16 amino acids. CDR3 residues: CASSPYTGTLYTEAFF. In DNA form, the CDR3 reads TGTGCCAGCAGCCCTTACACCGGGACACTATACACTGAAGCTTTCTTT. Supplemented by reference TRBV7-2 and TRBJ1-1, the full variable domain reads GAGVSQSPSNKVTEKGKDVELRCDPISGHTALYWYRQSLGQGLEFLIYFQGNSAPDKSGLPSDRFSAERTGGSVSTLTIQRTQQEDSAVYLCASSPYTGTLYTEAFFGQGTRLTVV.

This chain links TRBV9 with TRBJ2-1; 9 nucleotides align to TRBD2. CDR1 and CDR2 from the germline V gene are SGDLS and YYNGEE. Trimming took 3 bases from V and 1 from J; bases not matched to a gene: 11. The CDR3 is 18 amino acids. This CDR3 reads CASSASGLAGISYNEQFF. DNA of the CDR3: TGTGCCAGCAGCGCTTCAGGGCTAGCGGGGATATCCTACAATGAGCAGTTCTTC.

The sample holds one count of this clone. The gene calls are TRBV30 and TRBJ2-3, with D possibly being TRBD2 (6 bases). The CDR3 covers 15 residues. CDR1 and CDR2 (germline): GTSNPN, SVGIG (reference sequence). V was trimmed by 3 bases and J by 6 bases, leaving 19 bases between them. Here the CDR3 reads CAWRLRRAGLDTQYF. The CDR3 bases are TGTGCCTGGAGGCTAAGGAGGGCCGGGTTGGATACGCAGTATTTT.

The chain couples TRBV11-1 to TRBJ1-5; D not certain. Trimming left V 3 bases short and J 4 bases short, with 7 bases between. CDR3 length: 13 amino acids. Germline CDR1 and CDR2: SGHAT and FQDESV (reference sequence). CDR3: CASSFTVNQPQHF. The CDR3 DNA reads TGTGCCAGCAGCTTTACAGTTAATCAGCCCCAGCATTTT.

V and J are TRBV5-1 and TRBJ1-1; D possibly corresponds to TRBD1 (5 bases). The germline gives CDR1 SGHRS, CDR2 YFSETQ. The germline V and J ends were trimmed by 3 bases and 11 bases, with 17 bases remaining between them. The CDR3 loop spans 13 amino acids. The CDR3 here is CASSSGGGEWAFF. DNA for the CDR3: TGCGCCAGCAGCTCCGGGGGAGGGGAGTGGGCTTTCTTT.

This chain uses TRBV28 with TRBJ2-5, with a tentative D call TRBD2 (5 bases). Germline CDR1 MDHEN, CDR2 SYDVKM. This CDR3 contains 16 residues. V was clipped by 5 bases and J by 4 bases, with 20 bases between them. The CDR3 sequence: CASSQLASPARETQYF. In nucleotides, the CDR3 is TGTGCCAGCAGTCAGTTAGCTAGCCCAGCCAGAGAGACCCAGTACTTC.

The chain uses TRBV3-1 (or the pseudogene TRBV3-2) and TRBJ2-5, with 11 bases identical to TRBD2. CDR3 length: 15 residues. CDR1 and CDR2 from the germline V gene are LGHDT and YNNKEL (reference sequence). Trimming took 4 bases from V and 2 from J; bases not matched to a gene: 3. The chain's CDR3 is CASSRRLAGQETQYF. CDR3 coding DNA: TGTGCCAGCAGCCGGCGACTAGCGGGGCAAGAGACCCAGTACTTC.

This rearrangement joins TRBV28 to TRBJ1-5; D remains unclear. Germline-derived CDR1 and CDR2 are MDHEN and SYDVKM. The CDR3 totals 15 residues. With 7 bases removed from V and 0 bases from J, the gap between germline ends came to 13 bases. The CDR3 protein is CASTPSGYSNQPQHF. CDR3 in DNA: TGTGCCAGCACCCCATCGGGTTATAGCAATCAGCCCCAGCATTTT.

The V gene is TRBV3-1 (or the pseudogene TRBV3-2), the J gene TRBJ1-1; D is undetermined. Germline V gene data show CDR1 as LGHDT and CDR2 as YNNKEL (reference sequence). The CDR3 length is 13 residues. Trimming shortened V by 0 bases and J by 11 bases, and 13 bases separated the two germline ends. The DNA for the CDR3 is TGTGCCAGCAGCCAAGATTTGCCAACCGGGGCTTTCTTT. Amino acid sequence: CASSQDLPTGAFF.

The J gene is TRBJ2-1, the V gene TRBV24-1; TRBD2 agrees at 10 bases. This CDR3 is 14 amino acids long. CDR1 and CDR2 from the germline V gene are KGHDR and SFDVKD. V was clipped by 7 bases and J by 5 bases; unmatched bases: 4. The CDR3 sequence is CATRAGGKDNEQFF. In DNA, the CDR3 is TGTGCCACCAGAGCGGGAGGGAAAGACAATGAGCAGTTCTTC.

This sequence joins TRBV15 and TRBJ1-4; the D is unclear. Trimming shortened V by 0 bases and J by 4 bases, and 9 bases separated the two germline ends. Germline CDR1 reads LNHNV; CDR2 reads YYDKDF (reference sequence). There are 15 residues in the CDR3. This CDR3 reads CATSRDRVVNEKLFF. CDR3 coding DNA: TGTGCCACCAGCAGAGATCGGGTGGTTAATGAAAAACTGTTTTTT.

The chain combines TRBV24-1 with TRBJ2-7; possible D gene TRBD1, 6 bases. Between the trimmed V and J ends, which lost 3 bases and 1 base, there was a span of 9 bases. The V gene's germline CDR1 is KGHDR and CDR2 SFDVKD. CDR3 length: 14 amino acids. The CDR3 DNA follows: TGTGCCACCAGTGATCGTACAGGGTCCTACGAGCAGTACTTC. Protein: CATSDRTGSYEQYF.

The chain has TRBV25-1 and TRBJ2-1; 9 bases are a match to TRBD2. The J segment lost 7 bases and the V segment lost 3 bases, leaving 13 bases of the junction unmatched. CDR1 is MGHDK, CDR2 SYGVNS, per germline. This CDR3 is built from 17 residues. The CDR3 here is CASSEYYASSGVNEQFF. In DNA form, the CDR3 reads TGTGCCAGCAGTGAGTATTACGCTTCTAGCGGGGTTAATGAGCAGTTCTTC.

The rearrangement links TRBV18 to TRBJ2-3, with 9 nucleotides matching TRBD2. The J segment lost 2 bases and the V segment lost 2 bases, leaving 5 bases of the junction unmatched. This CDR3 is 16 amino acids long. Looked up from germline, CDR1 is KGHSH and CDR2 is LQKENI. This CDR3 is CASSPFSGGHTDTQYF. In DNA, the CDR3 is TGTGCCAGCTCACCATTCAGCGGGGGGCACACAGATACGCAGTATTTT.

J is TRBJ2-5 and V is TRBV7-9; D is perhaps TRBD1 (5 bases). Germline V CDR1 and CDR2: SEHNR, FQNEAQ (reference sequence). V gave up 2 bases and J gave up 7 bases, with 11 bases separating them. The CDR3 is 13 residues long. This chain's CDR3 is CASSLLGEGTQYF. For the CDR3, the DNA is TGTGCCAGCAGCTTACTAGGGGAAGGGACCCAGTACTTC.

This clone turned up a few times. The chain uses TRBV3-1 (or the pseudogene TRBV3-2) and TRBJ2-5, with 12 bases that match TRBD1. The CDR3 is 14 residues long. The V and J ends lost 9 bases and 3 bases, in that order; junction bases with no gene match: 5. Germline assignment: CDR1 LGHDT and CDR2 YNNKEL (reference sequence). This chain's CDR3 is CASRDRGREETQYF. CDR3 in DNA: TGTGCCAGTCGGGACAGGGGGCGAGAAGAGACCCAGTACTTC.

The gene calls are TRBV28 and TRBJ2-2, with a possible D match to TRBD1 (6 bases). CDR1 and CDR2 (germline): MDHEN, SYDVKM. CDR3 length: 14 amino acids. V was cut by 4 bases and J by 6 bases, with 12 bases left in between. CDR3 sequence (DNA): TGTGCCAGCAGTTCCCCCACAGGGCCCGGGGAGCTGTTTTTT. This sequence encodes CASSSPTGPGELFF.

The chain joins TRBV5-1 to TRBJ1-2; 9 nucleotides match TRBD1. Germline CDR1 SGHRS, CDR2 YFSETQ. The CDR3 loop spans 16 amino acids. With V trimmed by 4 bases and J by 3 bases, 10 bases remained unmatched. In DNA form, the CDR3 reads TGCGCCAGCAGCCAACAACAGGGGGCGCAGGACTATGGCTACACCTTC. Translated, it gives CASSQQQGAQDYGYTF.

The rearrangement joins TRBV30 to TRBJ1-6; 7 bases fit TRBD1. Germline assignment: CDR1 GTSNPN and CDR2 SVGIG (reference sequence). The CDR3 sequence is 13 residues long. V lost 7 bases and J lost 5; bases outside the gene matches: 5. The chain's CDR3 is CASSTGNNSPLHF. CDR3 in DNA: TGTGCCTCCTCGACAGGGAATAATTCACCCCTCCACTTT.